These T cell receptor beta chains were read from a single sample in a study of blood T cells in healthy people across ages. TCRdb independently ran MiXCR on the 5' RACE reads; one entry per CDR3 protein. Of roughly 1.4 million distinct CDR3 sequences detected, around 59% appear once; the ten largest clones hold roughly 7%. Input material: blood. The receptors were sampled from a man between 18 and 35 years old in good health. The CDR3 runs from the conserved cysteine through the conserved F or W.

V,J,CDR3
TRBV12-3/TRBV12-4,TRBJ2-7,CASSSSFVRGVDYEQYF
TRBV24-1,TRBJ2-1,CATRRTGVTYNEQFF
TRBV6-5,TRBJ1-1,CASSYGGPTEAFF
TRBV4-1,TRBJ2-1,CASSQDSPWQGGNEQFF
TRBV27,TRBJ2-3,CASSWDFYTDTQYF
TRBV13,TRBJ2-5,CASSLRTVRQETQYF
TRBV5-1,TRBJ2-7,CASRESTLTQGIYEQYF
TRBV12-3/TRBV12-4,TRBJ2-5,CASNRAGVSGEQYF
TRBV5-1,TRBJ1-1,CASSHLGQGNTEAFF
TRBV5-1,TRBJ1-1,CASSWTGSAEAFF
TRBV7-9,TRBJ2-5,CASSQLGRPQETQYF
TRBV7-6,TRBJ2-7,CASSLEDDGTYEQYF
TRBV20-1,TRBJ1-5,CSARYTGFGNQPQHF
TRBV29-1,TRBJ1-1,CSVALQGFDVEAFF